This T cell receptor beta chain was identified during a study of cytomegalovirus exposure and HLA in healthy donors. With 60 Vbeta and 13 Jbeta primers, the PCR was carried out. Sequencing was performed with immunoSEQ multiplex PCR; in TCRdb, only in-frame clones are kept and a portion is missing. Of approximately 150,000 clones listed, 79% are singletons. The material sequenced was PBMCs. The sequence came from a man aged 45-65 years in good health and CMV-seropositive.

The CDR3 region is CASGLAGACEQFF. The CDR3 coding sequence is TGTGCCAGTGGACTAGCGGGAGCTTGTGAGCAGTTCTTC. The chain has TRBV2 and TRBJ2-1; 13 bases fit TRBD2. This CDR3 region has 13 residues. CDR1 is SNHLY and CDR2 is FYNNEI in the germline V gene. After removal of 9 bases from V and 9 bases from J, the junction contained 5 bases not matched to a gene.